The rows below give T cell receptor beta chains drawn from one sample of a study of cytomegalovirus exposure and HLA in healthy donors. Data came from immunoSEQ multiplex PCR; TCRdb stores just in-frame clones and leaves some out. The sample carries approximately 45,000 clones, roughly 69% recorded once. The sequenced sample consisted of PBMCs. All receptors derive from a woman between 25 and 40 years old in good health and CMV-seronegative. Both conserved end residues are part of each CDR3. D genes are given only for firm matches. Clone sizes are given selectively: once, few, many, or a class where the clone is expanded.

>TRBV5-4|NA|TRBJ2-3|TRBD2
CASSSGNSGGAETQYF
TGTGCCAGCAGCTCGGGAAATAGCGGGGGGGCCGAAACGCAGTATTTT
>TRBV28|NA|TRBJ1-5|NA
CASIGSNQPQHF
TGTGCCAGCATTGGCAGCAATCAGCCCCAGCATTTT
>TRBV6-1|few|TRBJ1-6|TRBD1
CASSLDRGLHF
TGTGCCAGCAGTCTAGACAGGGGGCTCCACTTT
>TRBV4-1|NA|TRBJ1-5|TRBD1
CASSETGGDQPQHF
TGCGCCAGCAGCGAGACAGGGGGCGATCAGCCCCAGCATTTT
>TRBV5-6|NA|TRBJ2-5|NA
CASSKDSIEETQYF
TGTGCCAGCAGCAAGGACAGTATCGAGGAGACCCAGTACTTC
>TRBV7-2|NA|TRBJ1-5|NA
CASSQGGFNQPQHF
TGTGCCAGCAGCCAAGGCGGATTCAATCAGCCCCAGCATTTT
>TRBV29-1|once|TRBJ2-7|TRBD1
CSVEDPGTGGDYEQYF
TGCAGCGTTGAAGATCCCGGGACAGGGGGTGACTACGAGCAGTACTTC
>TRBV7-2|NA|TRBJ1-2|TRBD1
CASSLGFQGADGYTF
TGTGCCAGCAGCTTAGGGTTCCAGGGGGCTGATGGCTACACCTTC
>TRBV30|NA|TRBJ1-2|NA
CAWSTGEYGYTF
TGTGCCTGGAGTACGGGGGAGTATGGCTACACCTTC
>TRBV30|NA|TRBJ2-2|NA
CAWKTPTGELFF
TGTGCCTGGAAGACACCCACCGGGGAGCTGTTTTTT
>TRBV29-1|few|TRBJ2-1|NA
CSVVAGYNEQFF
TGCAGCGTTGTTGCGGGGTACAATGAGCAGTTCTTC
>TRBV27|few|TRBJ2-6|NA
CASSLRHSGANVLTF
TGTGCCAGCAGTCTCCGACACTCTGGGGCCAACGTCCTGACTTTC
>TRBV5-1|NA|TRBJ1-1|NA
CASSASTEAFF
TGCGCCAGCAGCGCCAGCACTGAAGCTTTCTTT
>TRBV2|NA|TRBJ2-2|TRBD1
CARGQVTGELFF
TGTGCCAGGGGACAGGTCACCGGGGAGCTGTTTTTT
>TRBV2|few|TRBJ1-1|NA
CASSEQGQLNTEAFF
TGTGCCAGCAGCGAACAAGGACAGCTGAACACTGAAGCTTTCTTT
>TRBV28|NA|TRBJ2-7|TRBD2
CASSLSSGIPYEQYF
TGTGCCAGCAGTTTATCTAGCGGGATTCCGTACGAGCAGTACTTC
>TRBV19|few|TRBJ1-1|NA
CASKDRSNTEAFF
TGTGCCAGTAAGGACAGATCGAACACTGAAGCTTTCTTT
>TRBV5-6|NA|TRBJ2-7|TRBD1
CASSPRGLVDEQYF
TGTGCCAGCAGCCCCAGGGGGCTGGTGGACGAGCAGTACTTC
>TRBV4-2|few|TRBJ1-2|NA
CASSETGTGGDNYGYTF
TGTGCCAGCAGCGAAACGGGGACCGGGGGGGATAACTATGGCTACACCTTC
>TRBV5-1|NA|TRBJ2-7|TRBD1
CASSLTGQGRGEQYF
TGCGCCAGCAGCTTGACGGGACAGGGAAGGGGCGAGCAGTACTTC
>TRBV6-5|NA|TRBJ1-6|TRBD1
CASSRDRGIGSPLHF
TGTGCCAGCAGTAGAGACAGGGGAATAGGTTCACCCCTCCACTTT
>TRBV30|few|TRBJ2-1|TRBD2
CAWSVSLGGRAYNEQFF
TGTGCCTGGAGTGTTTCCCTGGGCGGGAGGGCCTACAATGAGCAGTTCTTC
>TRBV27|NA|TRBJ2-1|TRBD2
CASSTGGFNEQFF
TGTGCCAGCAGTACGGGGGGGTTCAATGAGCAGTTCTTC
>TRBV14|NA|TRBJ1-1|NA
CASSQVAGTEAFF
TGTGCCAGCAGCCAAGTAGCAGGGACTGAAGCTTTCTTT
>TRBV5-6|few|TRBJ2-1|NA
CASSLYVAEQFF
TGTGCCAGCAGCTTGTACGTAGCTGAGCAGTTCTTC
>TRBV7-9|NA|TRBJ1-5|NA
CASDSGFQPQHF
TGTGCCAGCGATTCAGGGTTCCAGCCCCAGCATTTT
>TRBV6-1|NA|TRBJ1-2|NA
CASSETRGVGGYTF
TGTGCCAGCAGTGAAACAAGAGGAGTTGGTGGCTACACCTTC
>TRBV4-1|NA|TRBJ2-1|NA
CASSQPGSSYNEQFF
TGCGCCAGCAGCCAGCCGGGGAGCTCCTACAATGAGCAGTTCTTC
>TRBV6-1|few|TRBJ2-7|TRBD2
CASRGLVFYEQYF
TGTGCCAGTAGGGGACTAGTTTTTTACGAGCAGTACTTC
>TRBV6-1|medium-sized|TRBJ2-7|NA
CASSEGGAGYEQYF
TGTGCCAGCAGTGAAGGAGGAGCCGGCTACGAGCAGTACTTC
>TRBV4-1|NA|TRBJ1-2|NA
CASSQDEDSNYGYTF
TGCGCCAGCAGCCAAGATGAGGACAGTAACTATGGCTACACCTTC
>TRBV19|NA|TRBJ1-1|NA
CASSIGYRSTEAFF
TGTGCCAGTAGTATAGGCTACAGGAGCACTGAAGCTTTCTTT
>TRBV9|NA|TRBJ2-2|NA
CASTREAVGTGELFF
TGTGCCAGCACCCGCGAGGCGGTTGGCACCGGGGAGCTGTTTTTT
>TRBV2|once|TRBJ1-1|TRBD1
CASTSGTGLEEAFF
TGTGCCAGTACTTCCGGGACAGGGTTAGAAGAAGCTTTCTTT